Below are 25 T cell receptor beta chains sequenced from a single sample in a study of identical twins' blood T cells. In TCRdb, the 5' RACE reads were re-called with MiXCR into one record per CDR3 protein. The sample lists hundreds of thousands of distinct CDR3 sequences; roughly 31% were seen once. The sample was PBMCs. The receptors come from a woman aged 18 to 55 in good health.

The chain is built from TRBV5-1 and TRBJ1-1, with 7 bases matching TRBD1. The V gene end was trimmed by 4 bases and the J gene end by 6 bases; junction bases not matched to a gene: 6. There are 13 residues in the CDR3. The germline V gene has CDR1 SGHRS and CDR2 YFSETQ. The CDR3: CASSNQGGAEAFF. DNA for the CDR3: TGCGCCAGCAGCAATCAGGGGGGGGCTGAAGCTTTCTTT.

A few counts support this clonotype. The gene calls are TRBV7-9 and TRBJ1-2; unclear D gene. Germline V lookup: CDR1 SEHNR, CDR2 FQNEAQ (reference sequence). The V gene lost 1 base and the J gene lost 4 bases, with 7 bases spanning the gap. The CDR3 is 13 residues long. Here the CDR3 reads CASSLVGTYGYTF. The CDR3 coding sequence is TGTGCCAGCAGCTTAGTTGGAACCTATGGCTACACCTTC.

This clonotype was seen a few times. CDR3 loop: CASSLPRISGGAKNIQYF. DNA of the CDR3: TGTGCCAGCAGCCTCCCTCGGATTAGCGGGGGGGCCAAAAACATTCAGTACTTC. The chain uses TRBV7-2 and TRBJ2-4; 10 bases fit TRBD2. Germline CDR1 reads SGHTA; CDR2 reads FQGNSA. The length of the CDR3 is 18 residues. With V trimmed by 5 bases and J by 1 base, 11 bases remained unmatched.

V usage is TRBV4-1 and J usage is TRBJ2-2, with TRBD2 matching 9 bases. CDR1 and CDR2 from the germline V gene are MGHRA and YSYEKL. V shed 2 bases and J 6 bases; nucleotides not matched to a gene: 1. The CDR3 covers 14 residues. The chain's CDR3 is CASSQIAGAGELFF. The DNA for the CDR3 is TGCGCCAGCAGCCAAATAGCGGGGGCCGGGGAGCTGTTTTTT.

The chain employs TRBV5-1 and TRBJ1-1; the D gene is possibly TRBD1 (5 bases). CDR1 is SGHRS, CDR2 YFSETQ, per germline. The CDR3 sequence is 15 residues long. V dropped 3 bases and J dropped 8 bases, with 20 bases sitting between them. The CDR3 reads CASSYARGGEDEAFF. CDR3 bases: TGCGCCAGCAGCTATGCCCGAGGAGGGGAGGACGAAGCTTTCTTT.

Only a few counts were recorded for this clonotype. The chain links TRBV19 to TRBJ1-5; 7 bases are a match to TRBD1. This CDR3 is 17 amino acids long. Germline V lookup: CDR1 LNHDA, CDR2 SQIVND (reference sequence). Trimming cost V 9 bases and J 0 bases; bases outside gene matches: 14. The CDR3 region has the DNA TGTGCCAGCAGGATCAACAGGGGCCACTATAGCAATCAGCCCCAGCATTTT. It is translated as CASRINRGHYSNQPQHF.

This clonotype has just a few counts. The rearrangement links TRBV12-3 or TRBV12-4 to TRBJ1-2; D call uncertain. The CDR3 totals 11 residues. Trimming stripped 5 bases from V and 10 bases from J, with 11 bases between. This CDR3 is CASSQKGPYTF. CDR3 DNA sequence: TGTGCCAGCAGTCAAAAAGGACCCTACACCTTC.

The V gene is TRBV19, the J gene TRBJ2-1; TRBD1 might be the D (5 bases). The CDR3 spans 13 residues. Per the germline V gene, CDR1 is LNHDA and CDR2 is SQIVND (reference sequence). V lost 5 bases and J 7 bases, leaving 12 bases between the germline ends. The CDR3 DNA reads TGTGCCAGTAGTGCCCTTCACAGGAATGAGCAGTTCTTC. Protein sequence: CASSALHRNEQFF. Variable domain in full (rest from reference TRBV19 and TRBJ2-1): DGGITQSPKYLFRKEGQNVTLSCEQNLNHDAMYWYRQDPGQGLRLIYYSQIVNDFQKGDIAEGYSVSREKKESFPLTVTSAQKNPTAFYLCASSALHRNEQFFGPGTRLTVL.

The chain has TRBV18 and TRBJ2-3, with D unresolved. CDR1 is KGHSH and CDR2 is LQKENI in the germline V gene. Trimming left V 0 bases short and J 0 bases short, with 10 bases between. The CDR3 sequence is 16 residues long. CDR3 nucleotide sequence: TGTGCCAGCTCACCACCGACCGGAAGAAGCACAGATACGCAGTATTTT. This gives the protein CASSPPTGRSTDTQYF. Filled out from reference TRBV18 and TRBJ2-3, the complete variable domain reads NAGVMQNPRHLVRRRGQEARLRCSPMKGHSHVYWYRQLPEEGLKFMVYLQKENIIDESGMPKERFSAEFPKEGPSILRIQQVVRGDSAAYFCASSPPTGRSTDTQYFGPGTRLTVL.

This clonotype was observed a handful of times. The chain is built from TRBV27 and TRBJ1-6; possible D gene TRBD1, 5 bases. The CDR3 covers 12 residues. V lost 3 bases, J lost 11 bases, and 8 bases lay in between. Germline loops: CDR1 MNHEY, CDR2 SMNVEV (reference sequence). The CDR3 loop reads CASSLGGAPLHF. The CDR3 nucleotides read TGTGCCAGCAGTTTGGGGGGAGCACCCCTCCACTTT.

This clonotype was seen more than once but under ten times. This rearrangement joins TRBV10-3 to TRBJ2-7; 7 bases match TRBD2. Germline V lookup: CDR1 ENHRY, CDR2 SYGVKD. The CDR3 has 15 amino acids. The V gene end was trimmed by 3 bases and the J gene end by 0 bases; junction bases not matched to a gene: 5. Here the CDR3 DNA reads TGTGCCATCAGTGACGGCAGGGACTACTCCTACGAGCAGTACTTC. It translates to CAISDGRDYSYEQYF.

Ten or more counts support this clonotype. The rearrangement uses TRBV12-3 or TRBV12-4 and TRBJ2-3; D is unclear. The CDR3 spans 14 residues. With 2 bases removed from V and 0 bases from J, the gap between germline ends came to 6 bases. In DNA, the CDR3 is TGTGCCAGCAGTTTAAGGGAAAGCACAGATACGCAGTATTTT. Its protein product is CASSLRESTDTQYF.

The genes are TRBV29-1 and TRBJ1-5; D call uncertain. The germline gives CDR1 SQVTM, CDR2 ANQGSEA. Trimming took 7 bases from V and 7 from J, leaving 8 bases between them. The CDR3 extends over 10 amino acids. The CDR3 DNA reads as TGCAGCGAAAAAGCACAGCCCCAGCATTTT. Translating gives CSEKAQPQHF.

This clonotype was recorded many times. Here the CDR3 DNA reads TGCAGCGTGAAGGGCGGGACAGGGCCATATAGCAATCAGCCCCAGCATTTT. It codes for CSVKGGTGPYSNQPQHF. The chain links TRBV29-1 to TRBJ1-5; 9 positions match TRBD1. This CDR3 comprises 17 residues. Losses at the gene ends were 6 bases for V and 0 bases for J; bases not matched to a gene: 12. CDR1 SQVTM and CDR2 ANQGSEA come from the germline V gene.

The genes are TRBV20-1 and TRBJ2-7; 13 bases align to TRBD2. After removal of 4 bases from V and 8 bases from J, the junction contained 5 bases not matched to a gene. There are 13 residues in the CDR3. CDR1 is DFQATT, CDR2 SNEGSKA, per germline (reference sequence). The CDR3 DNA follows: TGCAGTGCTACGGGACTAGCGGGGCAGCAGCAGTACTTC. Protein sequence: CSATGLAGQQQYF.

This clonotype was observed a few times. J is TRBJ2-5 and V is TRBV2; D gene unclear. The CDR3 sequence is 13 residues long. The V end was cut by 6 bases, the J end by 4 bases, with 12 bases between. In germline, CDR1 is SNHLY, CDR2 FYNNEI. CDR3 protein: CASSPSMGETQYF. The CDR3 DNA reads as TGTGCCAGCAGCCCAAGTATGGGAGAGACCCAGTACTTC. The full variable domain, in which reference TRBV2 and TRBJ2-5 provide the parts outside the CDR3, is EPEVTQTPSHQVTQMGQEVILRCVPISNHLYFYWYRQILGQKVEFLVSFYNNEISEKSEIFDDQFSVERPDGSNFTLKIRSTKLEDSAMYFCASSPSMGETQYFGPGTRLLVL.

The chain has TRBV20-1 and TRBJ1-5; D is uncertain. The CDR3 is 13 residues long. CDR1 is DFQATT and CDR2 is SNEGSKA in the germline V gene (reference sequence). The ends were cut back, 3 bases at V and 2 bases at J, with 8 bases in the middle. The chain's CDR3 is CSARTSGNQPQHF. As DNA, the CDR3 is TGCAGTGCTAGGACGAGTGGCAATCAGCCCCAGCATTTT.

In DNA form, the CDR3 reads TGCAGTGTCCATTCTCCCTATGGCTACACCTTC. This codes for CSVHSPYGYTF. The rearrangement joins TRBV20-1 to TRBJ1-2; no firm D call. V lost 7 bases to trimming and J lost 4 bases, with 10 bases between them. The CDR3 length is 11 residues. Per germline, CDR1 DFQATT and CDR2 SNEGSKA (reference sequence).

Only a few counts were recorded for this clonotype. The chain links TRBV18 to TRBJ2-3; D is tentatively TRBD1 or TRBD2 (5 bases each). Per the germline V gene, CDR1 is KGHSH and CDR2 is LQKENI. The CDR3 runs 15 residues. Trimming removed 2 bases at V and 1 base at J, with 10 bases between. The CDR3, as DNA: TGTGCCAGCTCACCAATCTGGGACGGCACAGATACGCAGTATTTT. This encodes CASSPIWDGTDTQYF. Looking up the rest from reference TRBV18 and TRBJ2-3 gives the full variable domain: NAGVMQNPRHLVRRRGQEARLRCSPMKGHSHVYWYRQLPEEGLKFMVYLQKENIIDESGMPKERFSAEFPKEGPSILRIQQVVRGDSAAYFCASSPIWDGTDTQYFGPGTRLTVL.

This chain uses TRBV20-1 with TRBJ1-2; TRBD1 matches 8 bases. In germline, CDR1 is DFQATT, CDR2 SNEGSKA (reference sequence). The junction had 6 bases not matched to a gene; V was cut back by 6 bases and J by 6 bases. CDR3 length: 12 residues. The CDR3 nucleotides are TGCAGTGCGACACAGGGGGGCCATGGCTACACCTTC. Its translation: CSATQGGHGYTF.

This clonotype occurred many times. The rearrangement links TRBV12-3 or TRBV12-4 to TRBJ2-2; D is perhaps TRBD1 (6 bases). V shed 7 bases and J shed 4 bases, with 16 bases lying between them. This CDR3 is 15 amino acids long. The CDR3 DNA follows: TGTGCCAGCACCGTCATACAGGGAAGCACCGGGGAGCTGTTTTTT. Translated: CASTVIQGSTGELFF.

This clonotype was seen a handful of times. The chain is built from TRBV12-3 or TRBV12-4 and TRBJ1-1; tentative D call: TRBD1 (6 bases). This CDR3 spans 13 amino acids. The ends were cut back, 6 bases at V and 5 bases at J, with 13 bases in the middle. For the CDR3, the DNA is TGTGCCAGCAGAAGTACAGGGTTTACTGAAGCTTTCTTT. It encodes CASRSTGFTEAFF.

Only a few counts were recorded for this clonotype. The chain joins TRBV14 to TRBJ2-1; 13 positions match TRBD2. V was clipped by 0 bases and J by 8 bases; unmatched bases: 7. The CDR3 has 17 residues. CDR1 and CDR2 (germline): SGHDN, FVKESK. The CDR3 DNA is TGTGCCAGCAGCCAAGATCCCCGGACTAGCGGGAGTTATGAGCAGTTCTTC. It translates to CASSQDPRTSGSYEQFF.

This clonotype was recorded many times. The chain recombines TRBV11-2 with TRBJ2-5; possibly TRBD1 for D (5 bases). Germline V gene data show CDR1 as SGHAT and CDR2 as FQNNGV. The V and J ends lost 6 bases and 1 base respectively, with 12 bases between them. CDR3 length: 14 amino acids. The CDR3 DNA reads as TGTGCCAGCAGTTTGGGGCAGATCCAAGAGACCCAGTACTTC. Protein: CASSLGQIQETQYF.

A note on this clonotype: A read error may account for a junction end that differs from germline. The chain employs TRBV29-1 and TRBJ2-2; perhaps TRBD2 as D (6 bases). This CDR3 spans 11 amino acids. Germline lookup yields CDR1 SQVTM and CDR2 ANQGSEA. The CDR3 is CSVVEGGERFF. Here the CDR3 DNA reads TGCAGCGTTGTCGAGGGCGGGGAGCGGTTTTTT.